The 23 T cell receptor beta chains below come from one sample, sequenced in a study of cytomegalovirus exposure and HLA in healthy donors. Data came from immunoSEQ multiplex PCR; TCRdb stores just in-frame clones and leaves some out. The sample includes about 220,000 clones, approximately 80% of them seen just once. Sequenced material: PBMCs. Receptors were obtained from a woman in her 30s in good health and CMV-seropositive.

The genes are TRBV11-2 and TRBJ2-7; 7 bases map to TRBD2. CDR3 length: 15 amino acids. Unmatched junction bases numbered 4, after V lost 2 bases and J lost 0 bases. Looked up from germline, CDR1 is SGHAT and CDR2 is FQNNGV. The CDR3 here is CASSLSGASSYEQYF. CDR3 in DNA: TGTGCCAGCAGCTTAAGCGGGGCCAGCTCCTACGAGCAGTACTTC.

The chain employs TRBV4-1 and TRBJ1-1; D is unclear. Germline values: CDR1 MGHRA, CDR2 YSYEKL. V shed 3 bases and J shed 11 bases, with 22 bases lying between them. This CDR3 has 15 amino acids. The CDR3 coding sequence is TGCGCCAGCAGCCAGATGCAGATGTCACTTCTTGAGGCTTTCTTT. This encodes CASSQMQMSLLEAFF.

The chain has TRBV18 and TRBJ2-7, with TRBD1 identical over 7 bases. V dropped 5 bases and J dropped 4; count of bases not matched to a gene: 11. This CDR3 has 15 amino acids. CDR1 is KGHSH and CDR2 is LQKENI in the germline V gene. DNA of the CDR3: TGTGCCAGCTCAGCTAGTCGGGACAGACAGTACGAGCAGTACTTC. This encodes CASSASRDRQYEQYF.

The J gene is TRBJ2-2, the V gene TRBV7-3, with D possibly being TRBD1 (5 bases). Germline V gene sequence: CDR1 SGHTA, CDR2 FQGTGA. Trimming took 1 base from V and 0 from J, leaving 6 bases between them. The CDR3 is 15 amino acids. The CDR3 region has the DNA TGTGCCAGCAGCTTAAGCAGGGCGAACACCGGGGAGCTGTTTTTT. Translated: CASSLSRANTGELFF. The full variable domain, completed using reference TRBV7-3 and TRBJ2-2, is GAGVSQTPSNKVTEKGKYVELRCDPISGHTALYWYRQSLGQGPEFLIYFQGTGAADDSGLPNDRFFAVRPEGSVSTLKIQRTERGDSAVYLCASSLSRANTGELFFGEGSRLTVL.

The chain has TRBV19 and TRBJ1-1; D is perhaps TRBD1 (5 bases). Germline V gene data show CDR1 as LNHDA and CDR2 as SQIVND (reference sequence). The length of the CDR3 is 15 residues. The V end lost 4 bases, the J end lost 3 bases, and 15 bases lay between the germline ends. CDR3 region: CASSTPGLPDTEAFF. The DNA for the CDR3 is TGTGCCAGTAGTACTCCGGGACTCCCGGACACTGAAGCTTTCTTT.

This clone was recorded only once. The J gene is TRBJ1-4, the V gene TRBV27, with 8 bases matching TRBD1. Germline V gene lookup returns CDR1 MNHEY and CDR2 SMNVEV (reference sequence). Losses at the gene ends were 2 bases for V and 7 bases for J; bases not matched to a gene: 3. The CDR3 has 14 amino acids. CDR3 coding DNA: TGTGCCAGCAGTTTACAGGGGGCGGGTGAAAAACTGTTTTTT. Protein product: CASSLQGAGEKLFF.

The rearrangement joins TRBV28 to TRBJ2-5; 7 nucleotides match TRBD2. This CDR3 has 14 residues. Trimming removed 5 bases from V and 5 bases from J; junction bases left unmatched: 8. Per the germline V gene, CDR1 is MDHEN and CDR2 is SYDVKM. The CDR3 DNA sequence: TGTGCCAGCAGTACCCCCAGCGGGGTCGAGACCCAGTACTTC. Amino acid sequence: CASSTPSGVETQYF.

This rearrangement joins TRBV19 to TRBJ1-4; D may be TRBD1 (5 bases). This CDR3 comprises 14 residues. Germline CDR1 is LNHDA and CDR2 is SQIVND (reference sequence). V dropped 6 bases and J dropped 2 bases, with 10 bases sitting between them. CDR3 region: CASSKGLTNEKLFF. The CDR3 DNA is TGTGCCAGTAGCAAGGGACTGACTAATGAAAAACTGTTTTTT. The variable domain in full, with the rest retrieved from reference TRBV19 and TRBJ1-4, is DGGITQSPKYLFRKEGQNVTLSCEQNLNHDAMYWYRQDPGQGLRLIYYSQIVNDFQKGDIAEGYSVSREKKESFPLTVTSAQKNPTAFYLCASSKGLTNEKLFFGSGTQLSVL.

The chain carries TRBV27 and TRBJ1-1; 10 positions match TRBD1. V lost 3 bases, J lost 5 bases, and 3 bases stayed unmatched. Germline CDR1 is MNHEY and CDR2 is SMNVEV (reference sequence). This CDR3 has 14 residues. Here the CDR3 reads CASSFRTGGTEAFF. In nucleotides, the CDR3 is TGTGCCAGCAGTTTCCGGACAGGGGGTACTGAAGCTTTCTTT.

The rearrangement links TRBV5-1 to TRBJ2-1; possibly TRBD2 for D (6 bases). Germline CDR1 and CDR2: SGHRS and YFSETQ. The V end lost 4 bases, the J end lost 7 bases, and 27 bases lay between the germline ends. The CDR3 is 18 residues long. Here the CDR3 reads CASSRPGYGGVQRNEQFF. CDR3 coding DNA: TGCGCCAGCAGCCGTCCGGGGTACGGCGGGGTTCAGCGGAATGAGCAGTTCTTC. Full variable domain (missing parts from reference TRBV5-1 and TRBJ2-1): KAGVTQTPRYLIKTRGQQVTLSCSPISGHRSVSWYQQTPGQGLQFLFEYFSETQRNKGNFPGRFSGRQFSNSRSEMNVSTLELGDSALYLCASSRPGYGGVQRNEQFFGPGTRLTVL.

The rearrangement uses TRBV30 and TRBJ2-1; the D call may be TRBD1 or TRBD2 (6 bases each). This CDR3 spans 14 amino acids. Looked up from germline, CDR1 is GTSNPN and CDR2 is SVGIG (reference sequence). The CDR3 sequence is CASRGLAIRDEQFF. As DNA, the CDR3 is TGTGCTTCTCGGGGGCTGGCCATTCGTGATGAGCAGTTCTTC.

The rearrangement links TRBV29-1 to TRBJ1-2; D is unclear. V was pared by 6 bases and J by 0 bases, with 8 bases between. Germline values: CDR1 SQVTM, CDR2 ANQGSEA. The CDR3 contains 12 residues. DNA for the CDR3: TGCAGCGTGGTCGACGCTAACTATGGCTACACCTTC. Translated: CSVVDANYGYTF.

V and J are TRBV6-1 and TRBJ1-2; 9 positions match TRBD1. J gave up 4 bases and V 6 bases, and 9 bases lay outside the gene matches. Germline CDR1 is MNHNS and CDR2 is SASEGT. This CDR3 is built from 15 residues. The CDR3 reads CASRTGTGLSYGYTF. CDR3 coding DNA: TGTGCCAGCAGAACCGGGACAGGGTTGTCCTATGGCTACACCTTC.

The chain is built from TRBV27 and TRBJ2-1; D uncertain. Germline CDR1 is MNHEY and CDR2 is SMNVEV (reference sequence). This CDR3 region has 15 residues. Between the trimmed V and J ends, which lost 4 bases and 7 bases, there was a span of 17 bases. The CDR3 DNA reads as TGTGCCAGCAGTTCCCGACTTAGTTTGACTAATGAGCAGTTCTTC. Its translation: CASSSRLSLTNEQFF.

This clone has a single count. The chain links TRBV30 to TRBJ1-1; 7 bases match TRBD1. CDR3 length: 13 amino acids. Per germline, CDR1 GTSNPN and CDR2 SVGIG (reference sequence). The ends lost 1 base at V and 4 bases at J; junction bases unmatched: 3. CDR3 nucleotides: TGTGCCTGGAGTGATTCAGGGGGCACTGAAGCTTTCTTT. Residues: CAWSDSGGTEAFF.

The J gene is TRBJ2-7, the V gene TRBV10-2; no clear D gene. With 5 bases removed from V and 0 bases from J, the gap between germline ends came to 17 bases. This CDR3 has 16 residues. Germline V gene data show CDR1 as WSHSY and CDR2 as SAAADI. The DNA for the CDR3 is TGCGCCAGCAGTAAGCCCAAGCACACGAGCTCCTACGAGCAGTACTTC. This gives the protein CASSKPKHTSSYEQYF.

The V call is TRBV7-9, the J call TRBJ1-4, with D unclear. Trimming pared 2 bases from V and 3 bases from J, leaving 10 bases between. The CDR3 has 15 amino acids. Per the germline V gene, CDR1 is SEHNR and CDR2 is FQNEAQ (reference sequence). The CDR3 here is CASSLYAGSNEKLFF. The CDR3 region has the DNA TGTGCCAGCAGCTTATATGCGGGGTCTAATGAAAAACTGTTTTTT.

The chain links TRBV7-9 to TRBJ2-1; tentatively, D is TRBD2 (7 bases). Germline V CDR1 and CDR2: SEHNR, FQNEAQ (reference sequence). There are 15 residues in the CDR3. Trimming removed 8 bases from V and 8 bases from J, with 22 bases in between. The CDR3 DNA reads as TGTGCCAGCTTCGGGGGGCAACTGGGTCTCGATGAGCAGTTCTTC. It is translated as CASFGGQLGLDEQFF.

This sequence joins TRBV4-1 and TRBJ2-3; D gene uncertain. Looked up from germline, CDR1 is MGHRA and CDR2 is YSYEKL. This CDR3 has 13 amino acids. With 1 base removed from V and 0 bases from J, the gap between germline ends came to 2 bases. The CDR3 region has the DNA TGCGCCAGCAGCCAAGGTAGCACAGATACGCAGTATTTT. Translated: CASSQGSTDTQYF.

Points on this clone: The same CDR3 is also encoded by other DNA sequences in this sample. The J gene is TRBJ1-1, the V gene TRBV29-1; D gene unclear. Germline-derived CDR1 and CDR2 are SQVTM and ANQGSEA. CDR3 length: 11 amino acids. Here the CDR3 DNA reads TGCAGTGCGCATATGAACACTGAAGCTTTCTTT. This encodes CSAHMNTEAFF.

The J gene is TRBJ2-1, the V gene TRBV4-3, with D possibly being TRBD2 (5 bases). The CDR3 consists of 17 residues. Trimming shortened V by 2 bases and J by 4 bases, and 18 bases separated the two germline ends. From germline, CDR1 is LGHNA and CDR2 YSLEER. CDR3 bases: TGCGCCAGCAGCCAAAGAACACTGCCGGGATCGTACAATGAGCAGTTCTTC. Its translation is CASSQRTLPGSYNEQFF.

The chain is built from TRBV10-3 and TRBJ1-2; 8 positions match TRBD1. V was pared by 7 bases and J by 5 bases, with 9 bases of the junction left unmatched. CDR1 and CDR2 (germline): ENHRY, SYGVKD. The CDR3 has 14 residues. The CDR3 spells CAIKSAGGRYGYTF. CDR3 nucleotides: TGTGCCATCAAGTCGGCAGGGGGCCGGTATGGCTACACCTTC.

This chain joins TRBV5-1 and TRBJ2-5, with a possible D match to TRBD2 (5 bases). The CDR3 loop spans 14 amino acids. Germline assignment: CDR1 SGHRS and CDR2 YFSETQ. The germline V and J ends were trimmed by 4 bases and 3 bases, with 13 bases remaining between them. CDR3 nucleotide sequence: TGCGCCAGCAGCGCTGTCGGACTCGAAGAGACCCAGTACTTC. Residues: CASSAVGLEETQYF.